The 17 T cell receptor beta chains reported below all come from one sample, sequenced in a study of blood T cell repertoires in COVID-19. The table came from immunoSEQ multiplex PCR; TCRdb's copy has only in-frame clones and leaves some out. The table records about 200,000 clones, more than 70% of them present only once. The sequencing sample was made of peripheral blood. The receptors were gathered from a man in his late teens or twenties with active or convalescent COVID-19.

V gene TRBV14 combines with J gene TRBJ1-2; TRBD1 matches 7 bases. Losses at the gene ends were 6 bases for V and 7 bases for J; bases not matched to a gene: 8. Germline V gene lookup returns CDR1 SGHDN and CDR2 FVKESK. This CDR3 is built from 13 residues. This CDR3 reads CASRDSGGSGYTF. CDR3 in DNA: TGTGCCAGCAGAGATTCAGGGGGGTCTGGCTACACCTTC.

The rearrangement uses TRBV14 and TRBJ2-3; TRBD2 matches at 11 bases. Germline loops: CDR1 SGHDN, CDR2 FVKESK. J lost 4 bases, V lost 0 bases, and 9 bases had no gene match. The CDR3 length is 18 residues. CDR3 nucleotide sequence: TGTGCCAGCAGCCAAGAGAAGGGACTAGCGGACTGGGCAGATACGCAGTATTTT. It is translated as CASSQEKGLADWADTQYF.

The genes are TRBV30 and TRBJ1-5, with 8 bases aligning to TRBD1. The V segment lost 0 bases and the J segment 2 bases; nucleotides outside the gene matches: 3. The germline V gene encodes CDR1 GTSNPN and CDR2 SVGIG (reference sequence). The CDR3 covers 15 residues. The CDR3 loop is CAWSVGQGGNQPQHF. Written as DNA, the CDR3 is TGTGCCTGGAGTGTTGGACAGGGTGGCAATCAGCCCCAGCATTTT.

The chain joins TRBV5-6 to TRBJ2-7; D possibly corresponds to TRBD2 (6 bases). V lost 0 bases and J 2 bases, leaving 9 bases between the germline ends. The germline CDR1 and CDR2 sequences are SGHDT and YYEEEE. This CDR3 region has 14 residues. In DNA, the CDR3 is TGTGCCAGCAGCTTGGCCGGGGGAACCTACGAGCAGTACTTC. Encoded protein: CASSLAGGTYEQYF.

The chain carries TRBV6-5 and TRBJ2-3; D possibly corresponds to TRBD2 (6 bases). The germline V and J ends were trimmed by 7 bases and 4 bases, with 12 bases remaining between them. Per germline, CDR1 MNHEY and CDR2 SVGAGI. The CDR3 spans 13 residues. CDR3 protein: CASTREVADTQYF. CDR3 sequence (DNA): TGTGCCAGCACCAGGGAGGTGGCAGATACGCAGTATTTT.

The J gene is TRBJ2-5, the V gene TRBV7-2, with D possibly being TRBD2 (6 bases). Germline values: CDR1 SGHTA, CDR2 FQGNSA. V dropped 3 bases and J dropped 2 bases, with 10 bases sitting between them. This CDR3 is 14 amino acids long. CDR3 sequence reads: CASSFGSGQETQYF. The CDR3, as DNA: TGTGCCAGCAGCTTCGGGAGCGGGCAAGAGACCCAGTACTTC.

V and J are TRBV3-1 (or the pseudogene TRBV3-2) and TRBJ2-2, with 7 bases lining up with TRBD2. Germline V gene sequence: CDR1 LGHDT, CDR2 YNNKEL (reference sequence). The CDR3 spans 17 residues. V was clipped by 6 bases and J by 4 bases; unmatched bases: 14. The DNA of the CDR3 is TGTGCCAGCAGACCCCGGGGACTGCCGGGGGGCACCGGGGAGCTGTTTTTT. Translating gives CASRPRGLPGGTGELFF.

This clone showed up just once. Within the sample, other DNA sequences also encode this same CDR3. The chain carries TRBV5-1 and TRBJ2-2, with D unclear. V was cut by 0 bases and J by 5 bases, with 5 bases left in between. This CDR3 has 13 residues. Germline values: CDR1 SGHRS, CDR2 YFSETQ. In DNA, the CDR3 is TGCGCCAGCAGCTTGGCCGGGACCGGGGAGCTGTTTTTT. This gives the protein CASSLAGTGELFF.

Written as DNA, the CDR3 is TGTGCCAGCAGGACGGCAGGGGCTGGTGGCTACACCTTC. This encodes CASRTAGAGGYTF. The V call is TRBV6-5, the J call TRBJ1-2; a weak D match, TRBD1 (6 bases). Per the germline V gene, CDR1 is MNHEY and CDR2 is SVGAGI. This CDR3 has 13 residues. V lost 6 bases to trimming and J lost 7 bases, with 15 bases between them.

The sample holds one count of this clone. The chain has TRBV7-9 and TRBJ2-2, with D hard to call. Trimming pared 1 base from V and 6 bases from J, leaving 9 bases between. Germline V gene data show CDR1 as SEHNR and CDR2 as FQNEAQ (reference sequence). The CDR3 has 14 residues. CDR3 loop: CASSLVAVAGELFF. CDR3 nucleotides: TGTGCCAGCAGCTTAGTTGCGGTCGCCGGGGAGCTGTTTTTT.

CDR3 sequence (DNA): TGTGCCAGCTCACCGGAGGGCCCGGGAAACACCATATATTTT. This gives the protein CASSPEGPGNTIYF. The V and J genes are TRBV18 and TRBJ1-3; D unclear. CDR3 size: 14 residues. V was trimmed by 3 bases and J by 4 bases, leaving 10 bases between them. Germline-derived CDR1 and CDR2 are KGHSH and LQKENI.

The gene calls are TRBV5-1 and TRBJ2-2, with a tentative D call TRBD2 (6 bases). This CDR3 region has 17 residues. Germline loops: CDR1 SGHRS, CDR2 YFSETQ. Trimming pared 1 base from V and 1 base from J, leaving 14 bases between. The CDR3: CASSLRPGLGNTGELFF. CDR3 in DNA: TGCGCCAGCAGCTTGAGACCGGGACTGGGGAACACCGGGGAGCTGTTTTTT. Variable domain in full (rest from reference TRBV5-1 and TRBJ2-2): KAGVTQTPRYLIKTRGQQVTLSCSPISGHRSVSWYQQTPGQGLQFLFEYFSETQRNKGNFPGRFSGRQFSNSRSEMNVSTLELGDSALYLCASSLRPGLGNTGELFFGEGSRLTVL.

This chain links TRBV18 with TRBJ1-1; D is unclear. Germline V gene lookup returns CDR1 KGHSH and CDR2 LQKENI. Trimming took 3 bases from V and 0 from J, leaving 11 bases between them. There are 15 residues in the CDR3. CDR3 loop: CASSPRAAMNTEAFF. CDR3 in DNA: TGTGCCAGCTCACCGCGGGCAGCGATGAACACTGAAGCTTTCTTT.

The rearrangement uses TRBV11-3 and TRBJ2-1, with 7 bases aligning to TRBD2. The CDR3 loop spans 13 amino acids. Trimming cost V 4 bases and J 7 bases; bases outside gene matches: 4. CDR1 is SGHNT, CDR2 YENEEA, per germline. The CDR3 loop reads CASSSWEGNEQFF. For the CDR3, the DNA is TGTGCCAGCAGCTCCTGGGAGGGTAATGAGCAGTTCTTC.

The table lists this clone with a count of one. Written as DNA, the CDR3 is TGTGCCAGCAACCGGGGACAGCCGAACACCGGGGAGCTGTTTTTT. It encodes CASNRGQPNTGELFF. This sequence joins TRBV5-8 and TRBJ2-2; 7 nucleotides align to TRBD1. V lost 6 bases to trimming and J lost 0 bases; unmatched junction nucleotides: 5. Germline CDR1 reads SGHTS; CDR2 reads YDEGEE. This CDR3 is built from 15 residues.

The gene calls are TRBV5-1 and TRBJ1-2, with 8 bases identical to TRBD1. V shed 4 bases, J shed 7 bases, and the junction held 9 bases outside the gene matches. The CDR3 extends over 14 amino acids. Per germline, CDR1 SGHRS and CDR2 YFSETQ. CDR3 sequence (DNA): TGCGCCAGCAGCACCCAGGGGGCGCTTGTTGGCTACACCTTC. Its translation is CASSTQGALVGYTF.

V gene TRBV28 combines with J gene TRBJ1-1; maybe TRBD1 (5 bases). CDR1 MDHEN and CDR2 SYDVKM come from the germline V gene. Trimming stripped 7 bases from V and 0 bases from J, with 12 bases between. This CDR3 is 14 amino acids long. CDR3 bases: TGTGCCAGCAACGTCGGACAACTGAACACTGAAGCTTTCTTT. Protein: CASNVGQLNTEAFF.